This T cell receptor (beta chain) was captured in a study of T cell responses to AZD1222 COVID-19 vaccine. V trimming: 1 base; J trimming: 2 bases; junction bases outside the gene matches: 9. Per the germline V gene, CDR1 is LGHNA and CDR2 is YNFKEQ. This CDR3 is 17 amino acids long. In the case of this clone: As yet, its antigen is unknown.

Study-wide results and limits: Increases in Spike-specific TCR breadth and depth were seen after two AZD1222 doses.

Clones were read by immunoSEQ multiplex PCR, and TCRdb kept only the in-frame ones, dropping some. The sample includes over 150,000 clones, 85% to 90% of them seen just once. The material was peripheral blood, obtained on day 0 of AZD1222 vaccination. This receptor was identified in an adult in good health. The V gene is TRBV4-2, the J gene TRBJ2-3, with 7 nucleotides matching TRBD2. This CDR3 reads CASSQGGGRGNTDTQYF. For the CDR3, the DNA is TGTGCCAGCAGCCAAGGTGGCGGGCGGGGGAACACAGATACGCAGTATTTT.